A single sample is the source of the 15 T cell receptor beta chains below, sequenced in a study of T-cell reconstitution after alpha-beta-depleted transplantation in children (dated by TCRdb to 2015 to 2016). The treatment or condition label, read with the paper, signifies: allogeneic hematopoietic cell transplantation with graft depleted of TCRalphabeta T cells and CD19 B cells. Libraries were built with PCR. The sequencer listed for this sample is Illumina HiSeq 2500. TCR libraries were prepared with molecular barcoding, using unique molecular identifiers to normalize TCRbeta repertoire quantification. TCRdb reworked the public reads: Q25 trimming with fastp, MiXCR clone assembly, productive beta chains retained. Merged by CDR3 protein, the rows form single entries marked with the most common genes and DNA. For this sample there are roughly 300,000 distinct CDR3 sequences; 11% appear just once. The ten largest clones take up around 24% of the sample.

The starting material was peripheral blood, obtained 180 days after TCRalphabeta/CD19-depleted stem cell transplant. The receptors come from a male patient under 10 years old who had a stem cell transplant for chronic granulomatous disease, so the T cells may come from the graft donor.

The table lists this clonotype with many counts. The chain employs TRBV29-1 and TRBJ2-5; D is perhaps TRBD1 or TRBD2 (5 bases each). CDR3 length equals 14 residues. With 5 bases removed from V and 3 bases from J, the gap between germline ends came to 16 bases. From germline, CDR1 is SQVTM and CDR2 ANQGSEA. The CDR3 reads CSVSPRGVKETQYF. CDR3 nucleotide sequence: TGCAGCGTTTCCCCCCGAGGGGTAAAAGAGACCCAGTACTTC.

Regarding this clonotype: This sequence may be a read error, since a much larger clone differs from it by one base. V usage is TRBV5-1 and J usage is TRBJ2-1, with a possible D match to TRBD1 (6 bases). The CDR3 extends over 14 amino acids. CDR1 SGHRS and CDR2 YFSETQ come from the germline V gene. CDR3 amino acids: CASSGQGFINELFF. The CDR3 DNA follows: TGCGCCAGCAGCGGGCAGGGGTTCATCAATGAGCTGTTCTTC.

This clonotype occurred many times. The V call is TRBV6-5, the J call TRBJ2-2; no clear D gene. V was cut by 6 bases and J by 2 bases, with 10 bases left in between. This CDR3 spans 14 amino acids. The V gene's germline CDR1 is MNHEY and CDR2 SVGAGI. CDR3 sequence: CASSYAANTGELFF. Here the CDR3 DNA reads TGTGCCAGCAGCTACGCAGCCAACACCGGGGAGCTGTTTTTT.

This clonotype was picked up a small number of times. The chain joins TRBV2 to TRBJ2-1, with D unresolved. This CDR3 spans 13 amino acids. V lost 8 bases and J 9 bases, leaving 17 bases between the germline ends. Per the germline V gene, CDR1 is SNHLY and CDR2 is FYNNEI. The DNA of the CDR3 is TGTGCCAGCGAACCGCGAGCATTTAGTGAGCAGTTCTTC. The encoded protein is CASEPRAFSEQFF.

In this sample, this clonotype turned up many times. V is TRBV6-5 and J is TRBJ2-3; D assignment may be TRBD1 or TRBD2 (5 bases each). The CDR3 has 16 residues. Per the germline V gene, CDR1 is MNHEY and CDR2 is SVGAGI. The V and J ends lost 5 bases and 1 base respectively, with 16 bases between them. The CDR3 DNA reads TGTGCCAGCAGTCACCCTTATGGGGGAGGCACAGATACGCAGTATTTT. This sequence encodes CASSHPYGGGTDTQYF.

This clonotype was seen many times. This chain connects TRBV5-1 to TRBJ2-7; 12 positions match TRBD2. The germline V gene has CDR1 SGHRS and CDR2 YFSETQ. This CDR3 is 15 amino acids long. V dropped 5 bases and J dropped 2; count of bases not matched to a gene: 5. CDR3 sequence (DNA): TGCGCCAGCAGGGATCGGACTAGCGGGACCTACGAGCAGTACTTC. This codes for CASRDRTSGTYEQYF.

This clonotype appeared many times. V and J are TRBV5-1 and TRBJ2-5, with TRBD1 as a possible D gene (5 bases). CDR1 and CDR2 (germline): SGHRS, YFSETQ. CDR3 length: 15 amino acids. Trimming removed 4 bases at V and 1 base at J, with 14 bases between. The CDR3 bases are TGCGCCAGCAGCCGACAGTATGGGGCCCAAGAGACCCAGTACTTC. Protein: CASSRQYGAQETQYF.

This clonotype was seen many times. The chain is built from TRBV6-1 and TRBJ2-1; unclear D gene. The CDR3 has 16 amino acids. CDR1 is MNHNS, CDR2 SASEGT, per germline. V was cut by 3 bases and J by 0 bases, with 12 bases left in between. CDR3 DNA: TGTGCCAGCAGTGATAGTATGGGAAGCTCCTACAATGAGCAGTTCTTC. Its translation: CASSDSMGSSYNEQFF.

This clonotype has ten or more counts. The chain is built from TRBV27 and TRBJ1-6; D is ambiguous. CDR3 length: 12 residues. Trimming took 8 bases from V and 12 from J, leaving 14 bases between them. Germline V lookup: CDR1 MNHEY, CDR2 SMNVEV (reference sequence). DNA for the CDR3: TGTGCCAGCCGAGATCAGTACCTACCCCTCCACTTT. Protein product: CASRDQYLPLHF.

In its sample, this clonotype was seen many times. The V call is TRBV20-1, the J call TRBJ2-1; TRBD2 agrees at 9 bases. The germline CDR1 and CDR2 sequences are DFQATT and SNEGSKA (reference sequence). Losses at the gene ends were 3 bases for V and 2 bases for J; bases not matched to a gene: 8. The CDR3 length is 16 residues. The CDR3 loop is CSASSGTSRAYNEQFF. In nucleotides, the CDR3 is TGCAGTGCTAGTTCCGGGACTAGCCGAGCCTACAATGAGCAGTTCTTC.

This clonotype was detected many times. The chain combines TRBV7-8 with TRBJ2-1; 9 bases are a match to TRBD2. There are 15 residues in the CDR3. The V segment lost 2 bases and the J segment 6 bases; nucleotides outside the gene matches: 5. Germline values: CDR1 SGHVS, CDR2 FQNEAQ. CDR3 loop: CASSLWREGRNEQFF. CDR3 sequence (DNA): TGTGCCAGCAGCTTATGGCGGGAGGGCCGCAATGAGCAGTTCTTC.

The table lists this clonotype with many counts. The chain is built from TRBV10-3 and TRBJ2-3, with 8 bases aligning to TRBD2. Looked up from germline, CDR1 is ENHRY and CDR2 is SYGVKD. The V gene end was trimmed by 5 bases and the J gene end by 4 bases; junction bases not matched to a gene: 2. CDR3 length: 13 amino acids. The CDR3 loop is CAISTGLADTQYF. CDR3 bases: TGTGCCATCAGTACGGGACTAGCAGATACGCAGTATTTT.

This clonotype was counted only a few times. The chain has TRBV6-1 and TRBJ2-1; 8 nucleotides match TRBD2. Germline-derived CDR1 and CDR2 are MNHNS and SASEGT. V was clipped by 5 bases and J by 9 bases; unmatched bases: 12. This CDR3 region has 15 residues. The CDR3 DNA is TGTGCCAGCAGTCCGGGACTAGGGCTTCAGGGTGAGCAGTTCTTC. This codes for CASSPGLGLQGEQFF.

This clonotype has at least ten counts. The V and J genes are TRBV5-1 and TRBJ2-3, with TRBD2 as a possible D gene (6 bases). The CDR3 loop spans 17 amino acids. Trimming shortened V by 4 bases and J by 2 bases, and 20 bases separated the two germline ends. Germline CDR1 is SGHRS and CDR2 is YFSETQ. In DNA form, the CDR3 reads TGCGCCAGCAGCCCCCTGGGGACTCCCCTACACACAGATACGCAGTATTTT. The encoded protein is CASSPLGTPLHTDTQYF.

The rearrangement uses TRBV5-4 and TRBJ2-5; no clear D. Germline V gene sequence: CDR1 SGHNT, CDR2 YYREEE (reference sequence). Trimming shortened V by 2 bases and J by 2 bases, and 13 bases separated the two germline ends. The CDR3 extends over 15 amino acids. The CDR3 loop reads CASSFSELLQETQYF. The CDR3 DNA reads TGTGCCAGCAGCTTTTCAGAGCTTTTGCAAGAGACCCAGTACTTC. The full variable domain, in which reference TRBV5-4 and TRBJ2-5 provide the parts outside the CDR3, is ETGVTQSPTHLIKTRGQQVTLRCSSQSGHNTVSWYQQALGQGPQFIFQYYREEENGRGNFPPRFSGLQFPNYSSELNVNALELDDSALYLCASSFSELLQETQYFGPGTRLLVL.